This T cell receptor (beta chain) was sequenced in a study of blood T cell repertoires in COVID-19 (dated by TCRdb to 2020 to 2022). For the study in its entirety: Collaborator samples came from the United States, Italy and Spain and covered acute and convalescent phases of COVID-19. The samples were drawn from two sources: the first 160 participants of the ongoing ImmuneRACE study, and 1,254 subjects contributed by 6 global collaborators. HLA class I and class II types, where available, came from metadata supplied by the sample provider rather than from assay-based typing. A freely available public database, intended as a resource for researchers studying the immune response to SARS-CoV-2, is where the repertoires were released. The prospective study material was composed of cDNA or gDNA derived from T cells, B-cell-depleted T cells, or PBMCs. Sample metadata almost always included a de-identified subject ID, COVID-19 status, age in years and sex. Subjects who had been exposed to COVID-19, were actively infected with it, or had recovered from it provided the deeply sampled blood TCRbeta repertoires that made up the dataset.

The CDR3 spans 18 residues, from the cysteine through the phenylalanine. Only the CDR3 portion is preserved as DNA: 54 bases, with reading frame beginning at the first base. V lost 0 bases and J lost 4 bases, and the count of bases not matched to a germline gene is 12. The germline V gene provides CDR1 LGHNA and CDR2 YNFKEQ. TCRbeta CDR3 regions were amplified from genomic DNA using the immunoSEQ Assay, a bias-controlled multiplex PCR. Per the source publication's procedure: The number of nucleated cells in each sample was estimated from the amplification of reference gene primers within the assay. Sequence reads were collapsed and filtered to measure the absolute abundance of every unique TCRbeta CDR3 rearrangement. For each sample, productive Simpson clonality was calculated as the square root of Simpson's diversity index across productive rearrangements. TCRdb obtained this table from immuneACCESS and retained in-frame rearrangements with V and J assigned. These tables miss some clones; where compared with another copy, unresolved V genes account for less than half of the shortfall, and the remainder is unexplained. That table supplies the V and J calls and clone size; D and trimming were determined from the DNA. This sample gives approximately 160,000 clones in total; approximately 79% of them show up just once. Around 7% of the sample belongs to the ten largest clones.

In the prospective study, participants were 18 to 89 years old, resided in approximately 25 geographic areas of the United States, and were enrolled through a virtual design. In the prospective study, cohorts were assigned on the basis of participant-reported clinical history obtained from a screening survey and a study questionnaire. For ImmuneRACE Cohort 3, a participant was defined as recovered based on two consecutive negative NP/OP PCR tests, clearance by a healthcare professional, or resolution of symptoms. In the prospective study, mobile phlebotomists collected whole blood, serum and a nasopharyngeal or oropharyngeal swab from each participant. Participants in the prospective study had the option to provide additional blood draws and questionnaires over an approximately 2-month period. Prospective study blood samples were shipped either frozen or at room temperature before DNA extraction.

As to this clone: What antigen it recognizes has not been identified. No per-base quality is available; no much larger clone lies one base away.

Points the paper makes about the study in general: Clinical and demographic metadata were provided uncurated, with the amount varying by source and participant.

Sequenced material: PBMCs or T cells enriched from blood (not recorded which). This chain joins TRBV4-2 to TRBJ2-5, with 9 bases matching TRBD2. The source of this sequence is a man aged 45-65 years who had recovered from COVID-19. The CDR3 region reads CASSQEHPGRGGGETQYF. The DNA is TGTGCCAGCAGCCAAGAGCACCCGGGGCGCGGGGGGGGAGAGACCCAGTACTTC.